Presented here are 12 T cell receptor beta chains from one specimen sequenced in a study of cytotoxic CD8 clonotypes in ibrutinib-treated CLL. Generated by immunoSEQ multiplex PCR, the TCRdb table keeps only in-frame clones and is missing some. The sample has over 110,000 clones, about 91% seen once. The specimen was PBMCs, collected after 12 months of ibrutinib treatment. These receptors were taken from a human donor with chronic lymphocytic leukemia.

V gene TRBV6-6 combines with J gene TRBJ2-2; no firm D call. The CDR3 contains 16 residues. Germline CDR1 MNHNY, CDR2 SVGAGI (reference sequence). V lost 7 bases to trimming and J lost 2 bases, with 17 bases between them. The CDR3 bases are TGTGCCAGCAACGACGAGAAAGGGATTAACACCGGGGAGCTGTTTTTT. It encodes CASNDEKGINTGELFF.

The chain carries TRBV4-1 and TRBJ2-2; D is unclear. The germline gives CDR1 MGHRA, CDR2 YSYEKL. This CDR3 comprises 15 residues. Trimming shortened V by 7 bases and J by 6 bases, and 18 bases separated the two germline ends. CDR3 DNA: TGCGCCAGCAAACCCGATCCGACCACCTCCGGGGAGCTGTTTTTT. This gives the protein CASKPDPTTSGELFF.

This chain uses TRBV4-3 with TRBJ2-2; a weak D match, TRBD2 (5 bases). Germline CDR1 is LGHNA and CDR2 is YSLEER. V was pared by 3 bases and J by 4 bases, with 15 bases between. The CDR3 length is 16 residues. CDR3 sequence (DNA): TGCGCCAGCAGCCAGGACTCCCGCTCGTTCACCGGGGAGCTGTTTTTT. Its translation: CASSQDSRSFTGELFF.

The rearrangement uses TRBV7-8 and TRBJ2-7; D may be TRBD2 (6 bases). Per germline, CDR1 SGHVS and CDR2 FQNEAQ. The CDR3 has 14 residues. Trimming took 5 bases from V and 3 from J, leaving 14 bases between them. The CDR3 nucleotides read TGTGCCAGCAGCCCAGGACGGACTAACTACGAGCAGTACTTC. Translated, it gives CASSPGRTNYEQYF.

V and J are TRBV6-5 and TRBJ2-3, with D uncertain. The CDR3 sequence is 13 residues long. Trimming shortened V by 8 bases and J by 4 bases, and 13 bases separated the two germline ends. Germline V gene data show CDR1 as MNHEY and CDR2 as SVGAGI. The CDR3 bases are TGTGCCAGCTGTCGGCCCGGGTCAGATACGCAGTATTTT. Its protein product is CASCRPGSDTQYF.

CDR3 residues: CASSAVAGEGYNEQFF. The CDR3 DNA is TGTGCCAGCAGCGCAGTAGCGGGAGAGGGTTACAATGAGCAGTTCTTC. This rearrangement joins TRBV9 to TRBJ2-1; 9 nucleotides line up with TRBD2. The V segment lost 3 bases and the J segment 4 bases; nucleotides outside the gene matches: 8. The CDR3 consists of 16 residues. The germline CDR1 and CDR2 sequences are SGDLS and YYNGEE. Together with reference TRBV9 and TRBJ2-1, the CDR3 gives the full variable domain: DSGVTQTPKHLITATGQRVTLRCSPRSGDLSVYWYQQSLDQGLQFLIQYYNGEERAKGNILERFSAQQFPDLHSELNLSSLELGDSALYFCASSAVAGEGYNEQFFGPGTRLTVL.

The chain is built from TRBV7-2 and TRBJ1-1, with D uncertain. V was clipped by 3 bases and J by 1 base, with 6 bases between them. The CDR3 is 13 residues long. The germline V gene encodes CDR1 SGHTA and CDR2 FQGNSA. CDR3 loop: CASSFRWNTEAFF. CDR3 coding DNA: TGTGCCAGCAGCTTTCGATGGAACACTGAAGCTTTCTTT.

This chain connects TRBV7-9 to TRBJ1-1, with TRBD1 matching over 7 bases. This CDR3 is built from 12 residues. Germline CDR1 is SEHNR and CDR2 is FQNEAQ (reference sequence). The V and J ends lost 3 bases and 11 bases, in that order; junction bases with no gene match: 6. Written as DNA, the CDR3 is TGTGCCAGCAGCTTGACAGGGATCGACGCTTTCTTT. As protein: CASSLTGIDAFF.

There are a few counts of this clone. The chain links TRBV5-6 to TRBJ2-7; D is ambiguous. The ends were cut back, 0 bases at V and 1 base at J, with 5 bases in the middle. CDR3 length: 13 amino acids. The germline gives CDR1 SGHDT, CDR2 YYEEEE. The CDR3 reads CASSLANSYEQYF. The CDR3 coding sequence is TGTGCCAGCAGCTTGGCAAATTCCTACGAGCAGTACTTC.

CDR3 amino acids: CASSQDELGVGYGYTF. CDR3 DNA sequence: TGCGCCAGCAGCCAAGATGAGCTGGGTGTTGGATATGGCTACACCTTC. This chain uses TRBV4-1 with TRBJ1-2; D is unresolved. Trimming took off 0 bases at V and 5 bases at J, with 16 bases between the two ends. This CDR3 is built from 16 residues. Germline CDR1 is MGHRA and CDR2 is YSYEKL.

Turning to this clone: Other DNA sequences in the same sample also yield this CDR3. The rearrangement links TRBV9 to TRBJ1-1, with D unresolved. In germline, CDR1 is SGDLS, CDR2 YYNGEE. V lost 0 bases, J lost 3 bases, and 21 bases lay in between. This CDR3 is 18 amino acids long. The chain's CDR3 is CASSVAGNSYSGDTEAFF. In DNA, the CDR3 is TGTGCCAGCAGCGTAGCGGGGAATTCATACAGTGGGGACACTGAAGCTTTCTTT.

The rearrangement uses TRBV27 and TRBJ2-2; 11 bases match TRBD1. V lost 3 bases, J lost 6 bases, and 3 bases stayed unmatched. Per germline, CDR1 MNHEY and CDR2 SMNVEV (reference sequence). The CDR3 runs 15 residues. The CDR3 loop reads CASSFKGQGAGELFF. Written as DNA, the CDR3 is TGTGCCAGCAGTTTCAAGGGACAGGGGGCCGGGGAGCTGTTTTTT.